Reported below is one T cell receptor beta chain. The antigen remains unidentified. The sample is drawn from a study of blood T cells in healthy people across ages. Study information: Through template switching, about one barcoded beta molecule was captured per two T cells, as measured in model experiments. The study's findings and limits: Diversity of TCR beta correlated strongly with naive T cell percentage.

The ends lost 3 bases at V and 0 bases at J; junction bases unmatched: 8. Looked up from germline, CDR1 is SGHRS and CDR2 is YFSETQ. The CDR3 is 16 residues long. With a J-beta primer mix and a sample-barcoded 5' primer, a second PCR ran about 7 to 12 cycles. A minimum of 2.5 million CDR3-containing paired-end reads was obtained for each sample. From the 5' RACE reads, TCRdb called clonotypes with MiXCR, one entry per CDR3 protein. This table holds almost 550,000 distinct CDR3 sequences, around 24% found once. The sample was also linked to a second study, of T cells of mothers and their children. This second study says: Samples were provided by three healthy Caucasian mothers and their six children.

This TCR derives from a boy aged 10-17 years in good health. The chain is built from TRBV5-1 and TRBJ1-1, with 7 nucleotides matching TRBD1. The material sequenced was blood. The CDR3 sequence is CASSWTGGEMNTEAFF. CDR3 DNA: TGCGCCAGCAGCTGGACAGGAGGAGAGATGAACACTGAAGCTTTCTTT.